A selection of T cell receptor beta chains follows, all from one sample in a study of CD8+CD57+ T cells in acquired aplastic anemia. TCRdb re-analysed the reads in MiXCR, keeping a single row per CDR3 protein. The repertoire has 35,000 to 50,000 distinct CDR3 sequences, about 70% of them found once; the top ten carry more than 20%. The sample taken for sequencing was sorted CD4+, CD8+, or CD8+CD57+ T cells (not recorded which) from PBMCs. The receptors shown here come from a human donor in good health, serving as a control. Both conserved end residues are part of each CDR3. A D gene is named only where the DNA matches it firmly. Not every row has a clone size; where given, it reads once, few, many or a size class.

v_call	j_call	clone_size	d_call	cdr3_nt	cdr3_aa
TRBV4-1	TRBJ2-2	many	-	TGCGCCAGCAGCCAAGAGACAGCGAACACCGGGGAGCTGTTTTTT	CASSQETANTGELFF
TRBV25-1	TRBJ1-2	-	TRBD1	TGTGCCAGCAGTATGACGGGGCAGGGGGCGGATGGCTACACCTTC	CASSMTGQGADGYTF
TRBV6-1	TRBJ2-5	-	TRBD2	TGTGCCAGCAGTGAACTAGCGGGGGGGCAAGAGACCCAGTACTTC	CASSELAGGQETQYF
TRBV7-2	TRBJ2-3	once	TRBD2	TGTGCCAGCAGCCTACTAGCGGGAGTGTTCACAGATACGCAGTATTTT	CASSLLAGVFTDTQYF
TRBV7-3	TRBJ2-3	-	-	TGTGCCAGCAGGGAAGGGACCGGCACAGATACGCAGTATTTT	CASREGTGTDTQYF
TRBV6-1	TRBJ1-6	many	TRBD1	TGTGCCAGCAACCCGGGGACAGGGTGGTCCTATAATTCACCCCTCCACTTT	CASNPGTGWSYNSPLHF
TRBV19	TRBJ1-2	-	-	TGTGCCAGTAGTACCTATAACGGGAATAACTATGGCTACACCTTC	CASSTYNGNNYGYTF
TRBV9	TRBJ1-6	-	-	TGTGCCAGCAGCGTTACGGTGGGGGACGGGGGTTCACCCCTCCACTTT	CASSVTVGDGGSPLHF
TRBV4-3	TRBJ1-6	-	TRBD1	TGCGCCAGCAGCCAAGGACGGGACAGGGACAATTCACCCCTCCACTTT	CASSQGRDRDNSPLHF
TRBV20-1	TRBJ2-7	medium-sized	-	TGCAGTGCTAGAACACAGCTAACCTACGAGCAGTACTTC	CSARTQLTYEQYF
TRBV19	TRBJ2-7	-	TRBD1	TGTGCCAGTAGTACGGCAGGGGGCACCTACGAGCAGTACTTC	CASSTAGGTYEQYF
TRBV7-9	TRBJ2-7	-	-	TGTGCCAGCAGCTCGGCCGGGACATTCTCCTACGAGCAGTACTTC	CASSSAGTFSYEQYF
TRBV25-1	TRBJ2-7	-	-	TGTGCCAGCAGTCACTACGAGCAGTACTTC	CASSHYEQYF
TRBV25-1	TRBJ1-2	-	-	TGTGCCAGCAGTGAGCCAGGAGAGAACTATGGCTACACCTTC	CASSEPGENYGYTF
TRBV15	TRBJ1-2	-	-	TGTGCCACCAGCAGAACGAATGGTGGCTACACCTTC	CATSRTNGGYTF
TRBV24-1	TRBJ1-2	-	-	TGTGCCACCAGTGGTGGGGACGCACGAGGCTACACCTTC	CATSGGDARGYTF
TRBV12-3/TRBV12-4	TRBJ1-5	-	-	TGTGCCAGCAGTGCCGGAGGGAATCAGCCCCAGCATTTT	CASSAGGNQPQHF
TRBV15	TRBJ2-5	-	TRBD2	TGTGCCACCAGCGGGACTAGTGGAGAGACCCAGTACTTC	CATSGTSGETQYF
TRBV19	TRBJ2-3	-	-	TGTGCCAGTAGTATGATAGGGTATGGCACAGATACGCAGTATTTT	CASSMIGYGTDTQYF
TRBV5-8	TRBJ1-6	-	-	TGTGCCAGCAGTTCCGAACGTGGGGAAGCTTCACCCCTCCACTTT	CASSSERGEASPLHF
TRBV9	TRBJ1-6	-	TRBD1	TGTGCCAGCAGTTTCCGACAGGGAGCCTCACCCCTCCACTTT	CASSFRQGASPLHF
TRBV4-2	TRBJ2-5	once	-	TGTGCCAGCAGCCAAGAGGTAGTGTTAGAGACCCAGTACTTC	CASSQEVVLETQYF
TRBV6-2/TRBV6-3	TRBJ1-1	many	-	TGTGCCAGCAGTTTGGGCCCTGAGGCTTTCTTT	CASSLGPEAFF
TRBV11-1	TRBJ2-3	-	-	TGTGCCAGCAGCCTAGGGCAGGGGTCAGCAGATACGCAGTATTTT	CASSLGQGSADTQYF
TRBV2	TRBJ2-7	-	TRBD2	TGTGCCAGCAGTGATTGGGGACTAGTGTTGTCGCAGTACTTC	CASSDWGLVLSQYF
TRBV19	TRBJ2-7	-	TRBD2	TGTGCCAGTAGAGGGACTAGCGGGTCCTACGAGCAGTACTTC	CASRGTSGSYEQYF
TRBV15	TRBJ2-7	few	TRBD1	TGTGCCACCTCGGCCGGGACAGGGTTCCGCGAGCAGTACTTC	CATSAGTGFREQYF
TRBV9	TRBJ1-2	few	TRBD1	TGTGCCAGCAGCTCAGCGGGGGGGACAGGGGATAACTATGGCTACACCTTC	CASSSAGGTGDNYGYTF
TRBV29-1	TRBJ2-7	-	-	TGCAGCGTTGAACTAGGACGGAGCTACGAGCAGTACTTC	CSVELGRSYEQYF
TRBV7-6	TRBJ2-7	-	-	TGTGCCAGCAGCTCAGGACAGACCTACGAGCAGTACTTC	CASSSGQTYEQYF
TRBV4-1	TRBJ1-2	-	-	TGCGCCAGCAGCCAAGAAAAAGGGAGGTACTATGGCTACACCTTC	CASSQEKGRYYGYTF
TRBV5-1	TRBJ2-7	-	TRBD1	TGCGCCAGCAGCTTGACTAACAGGGGCCACGAGCAGTACTTC	CASSLTNRGHEQYF
TRBV2	TRBJ1-5	-	TRBD1	TGTGCCAGCAGAGGACAGGGGATGGAGCCCCAGCATTTT	CASRGQGMEPQHF
TRBV11-2	TRBJ2-3	-	-	TGTGCCAGCAGCGCTCGTGGCTCGGATACGCAGTATTTT	CASSARGSDTQYF
TRBV15	TRBJ2-3	few	TRBD1	TGTGCCACCAGCAGTGGGACAGGGGGCACAGATACGCAGTATTTT	CATSSGTGGTDTQYF
TRBV11-1	TRBJ1-6	-	-	TGTGCCAGCAGCTTCCAGACCCCGGTTCCCAATTCACCCCTCCACTTT	CASSFQTPVPNSPLHF
TRBV19	TRBJ1-5	-	-	TGTGCCAGTAGTATAGGGGACACAATCAATCAGCCCCAGCATTTT	CASSIGDTINQPQHF
TRBV24-1	TRBJ2-3	-	-	TGTGCCACCAGTGATCAACCCGGCGCTAGCACAGATACGCAGTATTTT	CATSDQPGASTDTQYF
TRBV19	TRBJ1-1	large	TRBD1	TGTGCCAGTAGTTTACAGGGGGCCGCTGAAGCTTTCTTT	CASSLQGAAEAFF
TRBV28	TRBJ1-6	many	-	TGTGCCAGCAGTCCCCGCAGGGTCTATAATTCACCCCTCCACTTT	CASSPRRVYNSPLHF
TRBV24-1	TRBJ2-2	few	-	TGTGCCACCAGTGACTCGGACCCCGGGGAGCTGTTTTTT	CATSDSDPGELFF
TRBV9	TRBJ2-7	-	TRBD2	TGTGCCAGCAGCGAAGCCCTAGCGGGGGGGCACTACGAGCAGTACTTC	CASSEALAGGHYEQYF
TRBV7-6	TRBJ2-3	-	TRBD2	TGTGCCAGCAGCTTAGAGGCTAGCGGAGGCACAGATACGCAGTATTTT	CASSLEASGGTDTQYF
TRBV10-1	TRBJ1-1	-	-	TGCGCCAGCAGTGAGGCAGGGGAGGAAGCTTTCTTT	CASSEAGEEAFF
TRBV25-1	TRBJ1-2	once	-	TGTGCCAGCAGTAAGGACGGAGCTAACTATGGCTACACCTTC	CASSKDGANYGYTF
TRBV15	TRBJ2-3	few	-	TGTGCCACCAGCAGAGAAAGGGGATGGGTTACGCAGTATTTT	CATSRERGWVTQYF
TRBV20-1	TRBJ2-1	-	TRBD1	TGCAGTGCTGCACAGGGGGATCCCTACAATGAGCAGTTCTTC	CSAAQGDPYNEQFF
TRBV2	TRBJ2-3	-	TRBD2	TGTGCCAGCAGTCGTAGCGGGGGGGAAAACGATACGCAGTATTTT	CASSRSGGENDTQYF
TRBV3-1	TRBJ1-2	-	TRBD1	TGTGCCAGCAGCCCTAAGACAGGGTCGGCCTATGGCTACACCTTC	CASSPKTGSAYGYTF
TRBV27	TRBJ1-6	-	-	TGTGCCAGCAGTTTAATGGGTATAACGTCACCCCTCCACTTT	CASSLMGITSPLHF
TRBV19	TRBJ1-1	-	-	TGTGCCAGTAGTATAGCCCTCAGGTTAAACACTGAAGCTTTCTTT	CASSIALRLNTEAFF
TRBV10-2	TRBJ2-7	-	-	TGCGCCAGTGGGACCGGGCCAGGCTACGAGCAGTACTTC	CASGTGPGYEQYF
TRBV20-1	TRBJ1-2	-	-	TGCAGTGCTAGGTCACGGAGGGATGGCTACACCTTC	CSARSRRDGYTF
TRBV20-1	TRBJ2-7	few	-	TGCAGTGCTAGGGAAGGGGCGCCCTCCTACGAGCAGTACTTC	CSAREGAPSYEQYF
TRBV10-3	TRBJ1-5	-	-	TGTGCCATCAGGCGTGAACTGCACCAGCCCCAGCATTTT	CAIRRELHQPQHF
TRBV2	TRBJ1-6	-	TRBD1	TGTGCCAGCACCATGGACAGGGGTTCCTATAATTCACCCCTCCACTTT	CASTMDRGSYNSPLHF